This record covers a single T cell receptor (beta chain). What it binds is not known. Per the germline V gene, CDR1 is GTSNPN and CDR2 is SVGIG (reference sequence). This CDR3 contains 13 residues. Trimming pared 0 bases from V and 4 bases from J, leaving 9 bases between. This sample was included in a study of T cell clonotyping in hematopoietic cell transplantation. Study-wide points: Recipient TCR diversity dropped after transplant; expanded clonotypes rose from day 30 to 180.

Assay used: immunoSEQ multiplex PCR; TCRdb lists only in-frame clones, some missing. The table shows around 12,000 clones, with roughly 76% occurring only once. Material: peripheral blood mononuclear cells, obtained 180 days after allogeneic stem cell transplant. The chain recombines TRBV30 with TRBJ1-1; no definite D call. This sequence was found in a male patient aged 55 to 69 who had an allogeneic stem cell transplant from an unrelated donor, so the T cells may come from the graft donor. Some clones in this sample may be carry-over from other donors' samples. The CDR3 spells CAWSVSGSTEAFF. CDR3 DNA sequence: TGTGCCTGGAGTGTATCTGGTAGCACTGAAGCTTTCTTT.